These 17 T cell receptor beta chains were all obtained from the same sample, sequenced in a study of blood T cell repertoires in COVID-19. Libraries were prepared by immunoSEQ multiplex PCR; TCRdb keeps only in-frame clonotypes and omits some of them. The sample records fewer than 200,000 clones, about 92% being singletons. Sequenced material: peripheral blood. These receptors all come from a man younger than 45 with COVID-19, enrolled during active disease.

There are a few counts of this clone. CDR3 in amino acids: CASNLDGGTGHFNYGYTF. The CDR3 nucleotides are TGTGCCAGCAACCTAGATGGTGGGACAGGCCACTTTAACTATGGCTACACCTTC. This rearrangement joins TRBV7-2 to TRBJ1-2; TRBD1 matches at 8 bases. The ends lost 7 bases at V and 1 base at J; junction bases unmatched: 17. The germline V gene has CDR1 SGHTA and CDR2 FQGNSA. The CDR3 runs 18 residues.

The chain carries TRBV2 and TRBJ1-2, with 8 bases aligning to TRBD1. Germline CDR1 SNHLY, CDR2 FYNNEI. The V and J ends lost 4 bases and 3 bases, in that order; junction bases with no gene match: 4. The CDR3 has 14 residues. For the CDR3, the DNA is TGTGCCAGCAGTGGACAGGGGACTTACTATGGCTACACCTTC. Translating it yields CASSGQGTYYGYTF.

The chain's CDR3 is CASSSARGSNYGYTF. CDR3 DNA sequence: TGTGCCAGCAGCTCCGCTAGGGGCTCTAACTATGGCTACACCTTC. The chain carries TRBV7-8 and TRBJ1-2, with a weak D call TRBD1 (5 bases). The germline CDR1 and CDR2 sequences are SGHVS and FQNEAQ. The germline V and J ends were trimmed by 4 bases and 0 bases, with 12 bases remaining between them. This CDR3 contains 15 residues.

CDR3 amino acids: CASSPGTGLLYEQYF. The CDR3 region has the DNA TGTGCCAGCAGCCCCGGGACAGGACTTCTGTACGAGCAGTACTTC. The rearrangement links TRBV6-5 to TRBJ2-7, with TRBD1 matching over 8 bases. The CDR3 runs 15 residues. Germline-derived CDR1 and CDR2 are MNHEY and SVGAGI. Trimming took 6 bases from V and 4 from J; bases not matched to a gene: 11.

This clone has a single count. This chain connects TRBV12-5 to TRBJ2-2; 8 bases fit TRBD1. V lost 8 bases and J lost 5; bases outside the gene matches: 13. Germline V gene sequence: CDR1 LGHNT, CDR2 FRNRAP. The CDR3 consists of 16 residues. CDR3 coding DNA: TGTGCTAGTACCCAGAGACAGGGGTTGAGGACCGGGGAGCTGTTTTTT. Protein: CASTQRQGLRTGELFF.

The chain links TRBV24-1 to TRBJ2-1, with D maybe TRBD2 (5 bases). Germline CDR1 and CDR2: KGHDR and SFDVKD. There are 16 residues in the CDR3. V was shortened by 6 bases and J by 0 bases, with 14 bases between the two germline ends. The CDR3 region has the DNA TGTGCCACCAGTAAAGGGAAGCGGAGCTCCTACAATGAGCAGTTCTTC. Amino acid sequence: CATSKGKRSSYNEQFF.

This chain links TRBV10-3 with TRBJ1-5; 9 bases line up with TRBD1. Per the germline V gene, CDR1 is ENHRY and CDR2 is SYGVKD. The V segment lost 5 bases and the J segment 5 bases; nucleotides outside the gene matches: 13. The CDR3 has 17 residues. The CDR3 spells CAISTTPGTGMDQPQHF. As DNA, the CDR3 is TGTGCCATCAGTACCACCCCCGGGACAGGGATGGATCAGCCCCAGCATTTT.

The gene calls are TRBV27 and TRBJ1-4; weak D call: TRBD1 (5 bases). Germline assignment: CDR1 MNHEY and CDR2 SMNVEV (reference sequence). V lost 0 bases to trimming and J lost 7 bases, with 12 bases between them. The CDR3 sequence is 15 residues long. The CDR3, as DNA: TGTGCCAGCAGTTTATCCGACAGTCTTAGTGAAAAACTGTTTTTT. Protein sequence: CASSLSDSLSEKLFF.

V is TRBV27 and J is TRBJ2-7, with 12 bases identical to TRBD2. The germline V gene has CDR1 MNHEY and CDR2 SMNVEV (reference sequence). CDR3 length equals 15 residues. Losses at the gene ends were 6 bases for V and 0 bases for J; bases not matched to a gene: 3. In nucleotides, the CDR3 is TGTGCCAGCAGCGTGACTAGCGGGAGCTCCTACGAGCAGTACTTC. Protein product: CASSVTSGSSYEQYF.

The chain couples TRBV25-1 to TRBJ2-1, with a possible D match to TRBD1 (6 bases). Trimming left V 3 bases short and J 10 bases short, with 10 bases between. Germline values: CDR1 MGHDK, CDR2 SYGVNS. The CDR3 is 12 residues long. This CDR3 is CASSDRDTEQFF. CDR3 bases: TGTGCCAGCAGTGACAGGGACACGGAGCAGTTCTTC.

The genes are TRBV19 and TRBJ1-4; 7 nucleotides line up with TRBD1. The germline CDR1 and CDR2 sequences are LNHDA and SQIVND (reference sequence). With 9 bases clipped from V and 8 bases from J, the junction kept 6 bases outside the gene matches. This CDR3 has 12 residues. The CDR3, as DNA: TGTGCCAGCCGCGACAGGGACGAAAAACTGTTTTTT. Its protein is CASRDRDEKLFF.

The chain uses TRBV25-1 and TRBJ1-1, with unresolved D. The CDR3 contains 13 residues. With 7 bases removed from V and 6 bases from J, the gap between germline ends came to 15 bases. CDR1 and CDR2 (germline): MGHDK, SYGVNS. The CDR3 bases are TGTGCCAGCAAAGGCCCACTGCGGCCTGAAGCTTTCTTT. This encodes CASKGPLRPEAFF.

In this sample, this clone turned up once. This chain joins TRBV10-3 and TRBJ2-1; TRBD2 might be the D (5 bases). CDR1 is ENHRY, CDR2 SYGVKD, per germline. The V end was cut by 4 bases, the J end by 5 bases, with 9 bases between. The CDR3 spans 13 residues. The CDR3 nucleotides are TGTGCCATCAGTGTAGCGAGGGACAATGAGCAGTTCTTC. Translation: CAISVARDNEQFF.

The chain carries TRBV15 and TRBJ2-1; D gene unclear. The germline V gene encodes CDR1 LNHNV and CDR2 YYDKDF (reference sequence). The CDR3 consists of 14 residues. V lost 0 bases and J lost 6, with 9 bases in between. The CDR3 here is CATSRDPTINEQFF. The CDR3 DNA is TGTGCCACCAGCAGAGACCCGACAATCAATGAGCAGTTCTTC.

The CDR3 is CASSFLVQGSGNTIYF. The DNA for the CDR3 is TGCGCCAGCAGCTTTTTGGTACAGGGGTCTGGAAACACCATATATTTT. The V gene is TRBV5-1, the J gene TRBJ1-3; TRBD1 aligns across 7 bases. Trimming cost V 2 bases and J 1 base; bases outside gene matches: 6. The CDR3 sequence is 16 residues long. Germline assignment: CDR1 SGHRS and CDR2 YFSETQ.

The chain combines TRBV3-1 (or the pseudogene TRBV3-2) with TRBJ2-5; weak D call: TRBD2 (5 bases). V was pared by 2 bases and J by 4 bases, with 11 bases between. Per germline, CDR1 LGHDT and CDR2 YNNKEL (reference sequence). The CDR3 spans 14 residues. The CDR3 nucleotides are TGTGCCAGCAGCCAATCCGGGGTGGGAGAGACCCAGTACTTC. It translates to CASSQSGVGETQYF.

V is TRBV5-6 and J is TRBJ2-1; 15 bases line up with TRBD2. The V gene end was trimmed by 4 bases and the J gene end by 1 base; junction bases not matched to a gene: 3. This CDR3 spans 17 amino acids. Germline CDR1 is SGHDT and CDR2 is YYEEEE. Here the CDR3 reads CASSLGLAGGSYNEQFF. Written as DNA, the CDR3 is TGTGCCAGCAGCCTGGGACTAGCGGGGGGATCCTACAATGAGCAGTTCTTC.